The text below deals with one T cell receptor beta chain. What it binds is not known. This sample is drawn from a study of shared clonotypes between healthy human individuals. Study findings and constraints: The researchers took only blood, and tissue repertoires probably look different.

The CDR3 sequence is 14 residues long. Germline CDR1 SEHNR, CDR2 FQNEAQ (reference sequence). V lost 6 bases to trimming and J lost 4 bases; unmatched junction nucleotides: 7. The donors were all Caucasian adults (living in Nashville, Tennessee). With unsorted samples, genomic DNA was obtained from 90 million to 95 million PBMCs. 300 ng DNA, some 30,000 T cell genomes, went into unsorted PBMC replicate PCRs. TCRdb keeps only in-frame clones here, not all; method: immunoSEQ multiplex PCR. The sample lists about 520,000 clones; 78% were seen once. The rearrangement uses TRBV7-9 and TRBJ2-3; 7 bases map to TRBD1. Sequenced sample: PBMCs. The TCR originated in a woman in her thirties or forties in good health. Some clones in this sample may be carry-over from other donors' samples. In DNA form, the CDR3 reads TGTGCCAGCAGGCCCGGGACAGAGGCAGATACGCAGTATTTT. This gives the protein CASRPGTEADTQYF.